The next 10 T cell receptor beta chains were all read from a single sample in a study of blood T cell repertoires in COVID-19. Method: immunoSEQ multiplex PCR; TCRdb's copy keeps in-frame clones and lacks some. Of some 250,000 clones detected, approximately 91% appear once; the ten largest clones hold about 0.65%. Specimen: peripheral blood. These receptors came from a human donor in a cohort sampled during active COVID-19.

This clone occurred a few times. This sequence joins TRBV2 and TRBJ1-2; TRBD1 aligns across 8 bases. Germline V gives CDR1 SNHLY, CDR2 FYNNEI. This CDR3 comprises 13 residues. V lost 3 bases to trimming and J lost 7 bases; unmatched junction nucleotides: 4. For the CDR3, the DNA is TGTGCCAGCAGTGAGCAGGGGGCGGGTGGCTACACCTTC. Encoded protein: CASSEQGAGGYTF.

The genes are TRBV29-1 and TRBJ1-2; unclear D gene. The CDR3 contains 15 residues. CDR1 is SQVTM, CDR2 ANQGSEA, per germline. V was cut by 5 bases and J by 4 bases, with 20 bases left in between. CDR3 in DNA: TGCAGCGTTACGATCCCCCTTGAGGCCGTCTATGGCTACACCTTC. As protein: CSVTIPLEAVYGYTF.

The chain joins TRBV10-3 to TRBJ2-7, with D possibly being TRBD2 (5 bases). V shed 7 bases and J shed 5 bases, with 12 bases lying between them. Germline CDR1 ENHRY, CDR2 SYGVKD. There are 12 residues in the CDR3. The CDR3 nucleotides read TGTGCCATCACTCCAGGAGGCCACGAGCAGTACTTC. It codes for CAITPGGHEQYF.

This clone has just one count. This chain uses TRBV11-2 with TRBJ2-4; a possible D gene is TRBD2 (6 bases). V lost 1 base and J lost 8, with 21 bases in between. The CDR3 is 17 residues long. Germline V CDR1 and CDR2: SGHAT, FQNNGV. This CDR3 is CASSLGMGPGGKDIQYF. CDR3 coding DNA: TGTGCCAGCAGCTTAGGGATGGGGCCCGGGGGTAAGGACATTCAGTACTTC.

V is TRBV19 and J is TRBJ2-7; 10 nucleotides align to TRBD1. The V segment lost 3 bases and the J segment 5 bases; nucleotides outside the gene matches: 13. The CDR3 runs 17 residues. Germline-derived CDR1 and CDR2 are LNHDA and SQIVND (reference sequence). This CDR3 reads CASSMRIVGQGSHEQYF. The CDR3 DNA follows: TGTGCCAGTAGTATGCGCATAGTGGGACAGGGGAGCCACGAGCAGTACTTC.

The rearrangement uses TRBV4-3 and TRBJ2-7, with TRBD2 as a possible D gene (6 bases). The length of the CDR3 is 16 residues. V lost 0 bases, J lost 1 base, and 13 bases lay in between. From germline, CDR1 is LGHNA and CDR2 YSLEER. The CDR3 bases are TGCGCCAGCAGCCAAGAATTCGGGGGTGAGTCCTACGAGCAGTACTTC. It yields the protein CASSQEFGGESYEQYF.

The genes are TRBV4-1 and TRBJ1-5; TRBD1 matches 7 bases. The V gene's germline CDR1 is MGHRA and CDR2 YSYEKL. The CDR3 spans 15 residues. The J segment lost 4 bases and the V segment lost 3 bases, leaving 6 bases of the junction unmatched. The CDR3 sequence is CASSHPTGINQPQHF. In nucleotides, the CDR3 is TGCGCCAGCAGCCACCCGACAGGGATTAATCAGCCCCAGCATTTT.

V usage is TRBV4-3 and J usage is TRBJ2-7, with TRBD2 matching 9 bases. Germline V gene lookup returns CDR1 LGHNA and CDR2 YSLEER. CDR3 length equals 16 residues. V lost 2 bases, J lost 1 base, and 6 bases stayed unmatched. CDR3 bases: TGCGCCAGCAGCCAAAAAGGGCTAGCGGGATCCTACGAGCAGTACTTC. This gives the protein CASSQKGLAGSYEQYF.

The chain links TRBV6-6 to TRBJ1-3; 9 positions agree with TRBD1. The CDR3 loop spans 16 amino acids. V shed 6 bases and J 4 bases; nucleotides not matched to a gene: 10. Per germline, CDR1 MNHNY and CDR2 SVGAGI (reference sequence). DNA for the CDR3: TGTGCCAGCAGCTATGACAGGGGGATGTCAGGAAACACCATATATTTT. Protein product: CASSYDRGMSGNTIYF.

The CDR3 bases are TGTGCCAGCATGTCACTTGAAGCTTTCTTT. Amino acid sequence: CASMSLEAFF. The chain joins TRBV6-5 to TRBJ1-1; no reliable D call. Per the germline V gene, CDR1 is MNHEY and CDR2 is SVGAGI. V was pared by 7 bases and J by 7 bases, with 7 bases between. There are 10 residues in the CDR3.